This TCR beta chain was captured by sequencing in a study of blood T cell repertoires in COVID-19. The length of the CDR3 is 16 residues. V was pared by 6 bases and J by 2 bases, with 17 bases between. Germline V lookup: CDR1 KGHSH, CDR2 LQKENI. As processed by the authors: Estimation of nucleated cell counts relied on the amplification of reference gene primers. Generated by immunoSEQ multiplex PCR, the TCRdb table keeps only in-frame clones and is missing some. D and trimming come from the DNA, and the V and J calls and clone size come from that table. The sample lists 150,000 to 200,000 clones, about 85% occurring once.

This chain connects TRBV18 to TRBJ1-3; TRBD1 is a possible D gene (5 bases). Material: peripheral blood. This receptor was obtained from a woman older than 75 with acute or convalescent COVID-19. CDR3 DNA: TGTGCCAGCTCCCCATTAGGGGTATACGCTGGAAACACCATATATTTT. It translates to CASSPLGVYAGNTIYF.